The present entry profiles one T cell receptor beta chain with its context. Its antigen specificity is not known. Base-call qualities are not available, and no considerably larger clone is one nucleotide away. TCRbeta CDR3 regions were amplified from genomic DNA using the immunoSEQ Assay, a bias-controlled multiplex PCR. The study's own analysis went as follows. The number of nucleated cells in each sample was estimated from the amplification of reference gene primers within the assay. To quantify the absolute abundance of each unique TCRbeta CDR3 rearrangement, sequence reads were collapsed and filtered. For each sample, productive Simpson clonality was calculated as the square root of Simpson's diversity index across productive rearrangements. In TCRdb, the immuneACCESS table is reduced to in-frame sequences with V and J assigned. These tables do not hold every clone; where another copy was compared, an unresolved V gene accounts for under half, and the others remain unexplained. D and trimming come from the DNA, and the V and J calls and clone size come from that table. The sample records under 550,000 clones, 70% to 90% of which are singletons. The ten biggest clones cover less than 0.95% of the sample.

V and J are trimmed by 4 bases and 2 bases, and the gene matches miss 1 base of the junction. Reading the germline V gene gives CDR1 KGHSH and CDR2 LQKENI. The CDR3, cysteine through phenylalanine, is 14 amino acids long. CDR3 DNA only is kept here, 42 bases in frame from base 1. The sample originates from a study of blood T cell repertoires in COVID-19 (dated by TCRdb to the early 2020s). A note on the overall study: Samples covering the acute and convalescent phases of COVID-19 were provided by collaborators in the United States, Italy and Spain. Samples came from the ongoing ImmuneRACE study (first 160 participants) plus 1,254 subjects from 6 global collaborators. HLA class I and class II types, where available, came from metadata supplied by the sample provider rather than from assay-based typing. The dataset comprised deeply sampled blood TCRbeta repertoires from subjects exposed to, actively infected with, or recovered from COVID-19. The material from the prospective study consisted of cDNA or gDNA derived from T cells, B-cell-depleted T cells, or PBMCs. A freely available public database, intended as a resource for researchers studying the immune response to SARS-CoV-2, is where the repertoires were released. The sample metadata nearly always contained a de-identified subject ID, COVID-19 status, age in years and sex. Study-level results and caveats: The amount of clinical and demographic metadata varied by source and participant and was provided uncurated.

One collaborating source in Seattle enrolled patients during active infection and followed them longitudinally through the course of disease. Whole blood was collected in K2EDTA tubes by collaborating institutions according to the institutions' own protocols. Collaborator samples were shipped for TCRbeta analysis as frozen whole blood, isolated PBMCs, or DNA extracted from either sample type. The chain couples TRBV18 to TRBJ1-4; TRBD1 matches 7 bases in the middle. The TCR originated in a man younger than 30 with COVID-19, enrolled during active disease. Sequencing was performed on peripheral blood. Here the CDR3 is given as CASSQQGTNEKLFF. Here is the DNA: TGTGCCAGCTCACAACAGGGGACTAATGAAAAACTGTTTTTT.